One and the same sample provided the 2 T cell receptor beta chains below, sequenced in a study of identical twins. TCRdb re-called the 5' RACE reads through MiXCR, storing one row per CDR3 protein. The sample shows 1.5 million to 2 million distinct CDR3 sequences, about 32% of them seen only once. The source material was cord blood. These receptors all come from a newborn girl in good health.

The chain has TRBV5-1 and TRBJ2-5, with D hard to call. CDR3 length: 13 amino acids. V shed 2 bases and J shed 11 bases, with 16 bases lying between them. Per the germline V gene, CDR1 is SGHRS and CDR2 is YFSETQ. Here the CDR3 reads CASSLIIRNEQYF. The CDR3, as DNA: TGCGCCAGCAGCTTAATCATTCGCAATGAGCAGTACTTC.

This clonotype was observed a handful of times. The chain recombines TRBV12-3 or TRBV12-4 with TRBJ1-2; TRBD1 aligns across 7 bases. This CDR3 has 15 amino acids. With V trimmed by 9 bases and J by 2 bases, 12 bases remained unmatched. CDR3 protein: CASVTGQGVNYGYTF. The CDR3 bases are TGTGCCAGTGTTACGGGGCAGGGGGTCAACTATGGCTACACCTTC.